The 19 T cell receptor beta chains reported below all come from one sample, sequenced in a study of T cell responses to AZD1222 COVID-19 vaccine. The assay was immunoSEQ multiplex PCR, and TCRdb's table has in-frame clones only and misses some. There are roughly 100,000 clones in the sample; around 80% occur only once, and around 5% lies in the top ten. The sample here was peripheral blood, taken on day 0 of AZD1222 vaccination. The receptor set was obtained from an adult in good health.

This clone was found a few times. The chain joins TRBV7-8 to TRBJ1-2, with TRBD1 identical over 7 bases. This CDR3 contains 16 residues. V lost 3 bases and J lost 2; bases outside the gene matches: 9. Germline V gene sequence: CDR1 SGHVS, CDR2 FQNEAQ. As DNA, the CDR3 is TGTGCCAGCAGCTTTTCCGGGACAGACACAAACTATGGCTACACCTTC. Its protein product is CASSFSGTDTNYGYTF.

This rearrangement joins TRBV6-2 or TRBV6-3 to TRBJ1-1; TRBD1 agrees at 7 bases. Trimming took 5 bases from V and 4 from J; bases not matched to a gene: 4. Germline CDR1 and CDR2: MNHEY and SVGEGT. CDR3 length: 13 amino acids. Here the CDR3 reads CASSRDSSTEAFF. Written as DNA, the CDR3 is TGTGCCAGCAGTAGGGACAGTAGCACTGAAGCTTTCTTT.

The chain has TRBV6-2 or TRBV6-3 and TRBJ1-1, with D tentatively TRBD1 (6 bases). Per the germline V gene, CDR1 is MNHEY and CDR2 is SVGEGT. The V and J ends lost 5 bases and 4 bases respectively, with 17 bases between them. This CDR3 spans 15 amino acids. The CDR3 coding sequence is TGTGCCAGCAGTAACCTCAGGGGAGGGGGCACTGAAGCTTTCTTT. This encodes CASSNLRGGGTEAFF.

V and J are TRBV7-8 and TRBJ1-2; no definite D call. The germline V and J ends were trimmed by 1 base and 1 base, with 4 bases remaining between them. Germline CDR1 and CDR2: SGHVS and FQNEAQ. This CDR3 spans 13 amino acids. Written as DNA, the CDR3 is TGTGCCAGCAGCTTAGGGAATAACTATGGCTACACCTTC. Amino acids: CASSLGNNYGYTF.

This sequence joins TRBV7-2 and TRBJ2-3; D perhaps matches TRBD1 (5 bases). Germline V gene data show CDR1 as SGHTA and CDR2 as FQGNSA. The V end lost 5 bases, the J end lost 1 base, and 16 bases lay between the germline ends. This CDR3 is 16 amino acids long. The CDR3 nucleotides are TGTGCCAGCAGCGCTATTGGGGCAGTTCGCACAGATACGCAGTATTTT. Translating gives CASSAIGAVRTDTQYF.

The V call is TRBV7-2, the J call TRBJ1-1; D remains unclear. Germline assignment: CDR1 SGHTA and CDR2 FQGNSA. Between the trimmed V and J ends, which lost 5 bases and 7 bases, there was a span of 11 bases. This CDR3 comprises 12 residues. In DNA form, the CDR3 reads TGTGCCAGCAGCGCAATTGTGAGTGAAGCTTTCTTT. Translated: CASSAIVSEAFF.

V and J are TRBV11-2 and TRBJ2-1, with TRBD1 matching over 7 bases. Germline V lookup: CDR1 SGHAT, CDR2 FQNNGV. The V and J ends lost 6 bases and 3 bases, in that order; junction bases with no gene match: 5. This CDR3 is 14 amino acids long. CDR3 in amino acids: CASRPQGVYNEQFF. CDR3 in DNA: TGTGCCAGCAGGCCTCAGGGGGTCTACAATGAGCAGTTCTTC.

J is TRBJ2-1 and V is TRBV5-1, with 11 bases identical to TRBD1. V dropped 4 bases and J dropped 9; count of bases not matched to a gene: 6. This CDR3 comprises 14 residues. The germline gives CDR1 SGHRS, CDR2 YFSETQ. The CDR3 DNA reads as TGCGCCAGCAGCCGGACAGGGGGCTCGGGTGAGCAGTTCTTC. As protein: CASSRTGGSGEQFF. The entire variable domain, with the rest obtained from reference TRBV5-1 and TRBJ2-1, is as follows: KAGVTQTPRYLIKTRGQQVTLSCSPISGHRSVSWYQQTPGQGLQFLFEYFSETQRNKGNFPGRFSGRQFSNSRSEMNVSTLELGDSALYLCASSRTGGSGEQFFGPGTRLTVL.

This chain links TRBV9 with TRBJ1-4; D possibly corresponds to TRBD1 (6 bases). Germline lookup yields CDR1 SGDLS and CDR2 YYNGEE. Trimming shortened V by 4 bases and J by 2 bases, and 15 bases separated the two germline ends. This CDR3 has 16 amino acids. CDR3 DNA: TGTGCCAGCAGCCAGGCCCACAGGGATACTAATGAAAAACTGTTTTTT. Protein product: CASSQAHRDTNEKLFF.

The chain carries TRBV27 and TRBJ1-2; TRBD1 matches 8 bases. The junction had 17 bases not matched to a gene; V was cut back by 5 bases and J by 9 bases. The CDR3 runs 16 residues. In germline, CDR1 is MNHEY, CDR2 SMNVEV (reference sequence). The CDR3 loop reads CASSTNLRQGPRRYTF. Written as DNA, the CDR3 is TGTGCCAGCAGTACCAACCTCCGACAGGGGCCTAGACGCTACACCTTC.

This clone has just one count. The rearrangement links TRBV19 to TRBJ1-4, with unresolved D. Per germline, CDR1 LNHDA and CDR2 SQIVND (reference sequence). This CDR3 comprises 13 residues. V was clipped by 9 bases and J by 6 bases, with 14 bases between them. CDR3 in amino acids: CASKSIMDEKLFF. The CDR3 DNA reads TGTGCCAGCAAAAGTATCATGGATGAAAAACTGTTTTTT.

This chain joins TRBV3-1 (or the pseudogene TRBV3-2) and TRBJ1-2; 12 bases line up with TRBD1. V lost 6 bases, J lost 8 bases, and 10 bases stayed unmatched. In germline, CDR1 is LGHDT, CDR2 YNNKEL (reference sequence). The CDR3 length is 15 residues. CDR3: CASSLTGTGGKGYTF. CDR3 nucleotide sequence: TGTGCCAGCAGTCTTACCGGGACAGGGGGCAAAGGCTACACCTTC.

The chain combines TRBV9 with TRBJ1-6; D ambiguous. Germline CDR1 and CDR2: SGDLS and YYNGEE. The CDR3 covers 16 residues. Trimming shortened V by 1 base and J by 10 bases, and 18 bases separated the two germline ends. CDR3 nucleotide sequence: TGTGCCAGCAGCGTAAGTCGCATTTCAGAAGGGTCACCCCTCCACTTT. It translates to CASSVSRISEGSPLHF.

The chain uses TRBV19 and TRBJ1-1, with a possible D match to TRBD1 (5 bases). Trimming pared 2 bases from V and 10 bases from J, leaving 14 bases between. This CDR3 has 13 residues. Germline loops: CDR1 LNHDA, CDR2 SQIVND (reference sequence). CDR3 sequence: CASSITIRVSAFF. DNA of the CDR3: TGTGCCAGTAGTATAACAATCAGGGTATCAGCTTTCTTT. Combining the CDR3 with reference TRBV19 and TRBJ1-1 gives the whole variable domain DGGITQSPKYLFRKEGQNVTLSCEQNLNHDAMYWYRQDPGQGLRLIYYSQIVNDFQKGDIAEGYSVSREKKESFPLTVTSAQKNPTAFYLCASSITIRVSAFFGQGTRLTVV.

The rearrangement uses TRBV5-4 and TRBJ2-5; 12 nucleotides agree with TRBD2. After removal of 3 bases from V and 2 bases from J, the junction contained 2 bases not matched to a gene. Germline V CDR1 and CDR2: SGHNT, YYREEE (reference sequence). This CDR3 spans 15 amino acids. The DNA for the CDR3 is TGTGCCAGCAGCTGGGGGACTAGCGGGCAAGAGACCCAGTACTTC. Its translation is CASSWGTSGQETQYF.

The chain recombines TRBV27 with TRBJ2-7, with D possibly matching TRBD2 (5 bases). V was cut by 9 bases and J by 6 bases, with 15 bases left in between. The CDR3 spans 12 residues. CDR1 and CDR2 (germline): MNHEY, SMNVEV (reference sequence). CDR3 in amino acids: CASSSGVSEQYF. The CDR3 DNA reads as TGTGCCAGTTCATCCGGGGTTAGCGAGCAGTACTTC.

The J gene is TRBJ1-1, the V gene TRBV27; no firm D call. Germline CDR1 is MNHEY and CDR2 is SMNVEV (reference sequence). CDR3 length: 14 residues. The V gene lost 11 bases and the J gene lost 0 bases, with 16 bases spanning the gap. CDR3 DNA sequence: TGTGCCGCTCGGCGGGCGTCTATGAACACTGAAGCTTTCTTT. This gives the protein CAARRASMNTEAFF.

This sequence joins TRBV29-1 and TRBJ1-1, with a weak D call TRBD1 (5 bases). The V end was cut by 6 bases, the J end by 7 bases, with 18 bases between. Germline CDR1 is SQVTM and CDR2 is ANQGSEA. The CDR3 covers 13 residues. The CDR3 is CSVNYSGLFEAFF. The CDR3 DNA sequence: TGCAGCGTGAATTACTCGGGGCTCTTTGAAGCTTTCTTT.

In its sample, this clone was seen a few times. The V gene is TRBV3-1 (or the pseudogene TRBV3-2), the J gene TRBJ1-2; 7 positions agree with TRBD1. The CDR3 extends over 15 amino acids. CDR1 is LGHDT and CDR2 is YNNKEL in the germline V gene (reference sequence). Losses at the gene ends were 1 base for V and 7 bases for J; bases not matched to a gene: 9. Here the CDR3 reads CASSQGGTARFGYTF. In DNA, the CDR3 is TGTGCCAGCAGCCAAGGGGGGACAGCGAGGTTTGGCTACACCTTC.